Below are 4 T cell receptor beta chains sequenced from a single sample in a study of OX40 agonist ivuxolimab in advanced cancers. The library was produced with the immunoSEQ multiplex PCR assay. TCRdb took over this immuneACCESS table, retaining in-frame rearrangements with V and J assigned. Such tables are incomplete; in checked studies, under half of the missing clones stem from an unresolved V gene, and the remainder is unexplained. This sample holds 65,000 to 95,000 clones; roughly 90% were observed only once. The ten largest make up around 0.19% of the sample. Sequenced material: CD4+ or CD8+ T cells sorted from blood, taken in a trial of the OX40 agonist ivuxolimab. The receptors were sampled from an adult with an advanced solid tumor such as melanoma, head and neck, liver or kidney cancer.

The chain employs TRBV7-8 and TRBJ1-2; D is perhaps TRBD1 (5 bases). The V and J ends lost 5 bases and 10 bases respectively, with 20 bases between them. The CDR3 runs 14 residues. Germline V gene lookup returns CDR1 SGHVS and CDR2 FQNEAQ. The CDR3 region has the DNA TGTGCCAGCAGCGGAGCGGTACCACAGGTTAACTACACCTTC. Its protein product is CASSGAVPQVNYTF. Filled out from reference TRBV7-8 and TRBJ1-2, the complete variable domain reads GAGVSQSPRYKVAKRGQDVALRCDPISGHVSLFWYQQALGQGPEFLTYFQNEAQLDKSGLPSDRFFAERPEGSVSTLKIQRTQQEDSAVYLCASSGAVPQVNYTFGSGTRLTVV.

The chain couples TRBV5-1 to TRBJ1-1; D gene ambiguous. The length of the CDR3 is 19 residues. Germline V CDR1 and CDR2: SGHRS, YFSETQ. V lost 4 bases and J lost 0, with 25 bases in between. The CDR3 DNA reads TGCGCCAGCAGCCCAGAAGCTGGGAGGGTAGGCCGGATGAACACTGAAGCTTTCTTT. This gives the protein CASSPEAGRVGRMNTEAFF.

The chain couples TRBV5-1 to TRBJ2-5; no definite D call. The CDR3 totals 15 residues. Trimming pared 0 bases from V and 2 bases from J, leaving 11 bases between. The germline V gene encodes CDR1 SGHRS and CDR2 YFSETQ. For the CDR3, the DNA is TGCGCCAGCAGCTTGGCCGGGCCCGCTCAAGAGACCCAGTACTTC. As protein: CASSLAGPAQETQYF.

This chain uses TRBV11-2 with TRBJ1-3, with no clear D. This CDR3 contains 18 residues. The V end was cut by 4 bases, the J end by 10 bases, with 29 bases between. The germline CDR1 and CDR2 sequences are SGHAT and FQNNGV. CDR3 DNA: TGTGCCAGCAGCTCGGACGGACGAGGGCGGGTGCAAGGAGCTACCATATATTTT. Translation gives CASSSDGRGRVQGATIYF.